These T cell receptor beta chains were read from a single sample in a study of blood T cell repertoires in COVID-19. The assay was immunoSEQ multiplex PCR, and TCRdb's table has in-frame clones only and misses some. The sample holds approximately 150,000 clones, 82% seen once. The specimen sequenced was peripheral blood. Receptors originate from a woman in her sixties or seventies with acute or convalescent COVID-19. Each CDR3 is given with its conserved first and last residue. D genes are given only for firm matches.

J | D | V | CDR3
TRBJ2-3 | . | TRBV11-2 | CASSLDGAGYRFPDTQYF
TRBJ2-7 | . | TRBV6-1 | CASSEVLYRVSFYEQYF
TRBJ1-2 | TRBD1 | TRBV24-1 | CATSDPGGIYGYTF
TRBJ1-2 | TRBD1 | TRBV7-3 | CASSLTPGTGGDYGYTF
TRBJ2-3 | TRBD2 | TRBV14 | CASSLTSGLAGTYTDTQYF
TRBJ1-4 | . | TRBV19 | CASSRGLFF
TRBJ1-2 | TRBD1 | TRBV29-1 | CSVATGAKNGYTF
TRBJ2-7 | TRBD2 | TRBV7-2 | CASRPRLAGSYEQYF
TRBJ1-4 | . | TRBV11-2 | CASRAPATNEKLFF
TRBJ1-2 | . | TRBV7-9 | CASSLGGSGRRENYGYTF
TRBJ1-6 | TRBD1 | TRBV5-1 | CASSHGQGGSPLHF
TRBJ2-1 | TRBD2 | TRBV27 | CASSLFSGTSGRAGNEQFF
TRBJ1-2 | . | TRBV15 | CATSQTGTTYGYTF
TRBJ2-3 | TRBD2 | TRBV5-6 | CASSFFGGGITDTQYF
TRBJ1-2 | . | TRBV27 | CASSFLGSPGWGYTF
TRBJ1-2 | . | TRBV6-5 | CASSSPRQGGVYGYTF
TRBJ2-3 | . | TRBV24-1 | CATSDEGEPDTQYF
TRBJ1-2 | . | TRBV10-3 | CAISGGEYGYTF
TRBJ1-6 | . | TRBV6-5 | CASSLGRGSSPLHF
TRBJ2-1 | TRBD1 | TRBV15 | CATSRGPGQGSSNEQFF
TRBJ1-2 | . | TRBV11-2 | CASSLGQVMHYGYTF
TRBJ1-1 | . | TRBV28 | CASSWGNSNTEAFF
TRBJ1-1 | TRBD1 | TRBV30 | CAWDRGQTNTEAFF
TRBJ1-5 | . | TRBV6-5 | CASSSFSNQPQHF
TRBJ1-1 | TRBD1 | TRBV16 | CASSQLDKGQVNTEAFF
TRBJ1-4 | TRBD1 | TRBV9 | CASSIRTGEDEKLFF
TRBJ2-6 | . | TRBV27 | CASSFGGGSGANVLTF
TRBJ2-1 | TRBD2 | TRBV19 | CARRGSGGAGNEQFF
TRBJ2-5 | . | TRBV5-1 | CASSLASDTETQYF